This TCR beta chain was profiled in a study of OX40 agonist ivuxolimab in advanced cancers. The CDR3 totals 19 residues. Germline loops: CDR1 SEHNR, CDR2 FQNEAQ (reference sequence). Trimming removed 1 base from V and 0 bases from J, with 16 bases in between. Method: immunoSEQ multiplex PCR; TCRdb's copy keeps in-frame clones and lacks some. In the table there are around 67,000 clones, 80% to 90% of which are singletons. V usage is TRBV7-9 and J usage is TRBJ2-6, with TRBD1 as a possible D gene (5 bases). This TCR was sampled from an adult with an advanced solid tumor such as melanoma, head and neck, liver or kidney cancer. The starting material was CD4+ or CD8+ T cells sorted from blood, obtained in a trial of the OX40 agonist ivuxolimab. This CDR3 is CASSLGLWQGFSGANVLTF. The CDR3 region has the DNA TGTGCCAGCAGCTTAGGACTGTGGCAGGGCTTCTCTGGGGCCAACGTCCTGACTTTC. Complete variable domain (other parts from reference TRBV7-9 and TRBJ2-6): DTGVSQNPRHKITKRGQNVTFRCDPISEHNRLYWYRQTLGQGPEFLTYFQNEAQLEKSRLLSDRFSAERPKGSFSTLEIQRTEQGDSAMYLCASSLGLWQGFSGANVLTFGAGSRLTVL.